The 20 T cell receptor beta chains below were found in one sample sequenced in a study of shared T cell receptors in the human thymus. Method: immunoSEQ multiplex PCR; TCRdb's copy keeps in-frame clones and lacks some. Found here are some 700,000 clones, 88% of them singletons; the top ten hold 0.0085% to 0.012%. These data are also associated with another study on human thymus T cells.

Sequenced input: thymocytes. The receptors here all came from a boy younger than two with a congenital heart defect.

The V and J genes are TRBV5-4 and TRBJ2-1; maybe TRBD2 (6 bases). The length of the CDR3 is 17 residues. The V gene lost 5 bases and the J gene lost 0 bases, with 18 bases spanning the gap. The germline CDR1 and CDR2 sequences are SGHNT and YYREEE (reference sequence). The CDR3 loop is CASRAYGDGGSYNEQFF. The CDR3 nucleotides read TGTGCCAGCAGAGCTTATGGGGACGGGGGCTCCTACAATGAGCAGTTCTTC.

The chain carries TRBV7-8 and TRBJ2-1; the match to TRBD2 covers 10 bases. The junction had 4 bases not matched to a gene; V was cut back by 4 bases and J by 4 bases. This CDR3 region has 15 residues. Germline values: CDR1 SGHVS, CDR2 FQNEAQ. The CDR3 region has the DNA TGTGCCAGCAGCTCGACTAGCGGGTCATACAATGAGCAGTTCTTC. It codes for CASSSTSGSYNEQFF.

The CDR3 spells CASSPLGAGTHYSNQPQHF. The CDR3 DNA reads TGTGCCAGCAGTCCCTTGGGGGCAGGAACTCACTATAGCAATCAGCCCCAGCATTTT. The chain recombines TRBV27 with TRBJ1-5; D is perhaps TRBD1 (6 bases). Trimming took 5 bases from V and 0 from J, leaving 23 bases between them. Germline lookup yields CDR1 MNHEY and CDR2 SMNVEV (reference sequence). The CDR3 totals 19 residues.

This clone occurred a few times. The V gene is TRBV28, the J gene TRBJ2-1; D gene unclear. V was trimmed by 2 bases and J by 1 base, leaving 6 bases between them. CDR1 is MDHEN and CDR2 is SYDVKM in the germline V gene. The CDR3 is 14 amino acids. CDR3 in amino acids: CASSLGQSYNEQFF. The CDR3 DNA sequence: TGTGCCAGCAGTTTAGGGCAGTCCTACAATGAGCAGTTCTTC.

V gene TRBV16 combines with J gene TRBJ2-1; D possibly corresponds to TRBD2 (5 bases). CDR3 length: 13 residues. The germline V gene encodes CDR1 KGHSY and CDR2 FQNENV. V was cut by 2 bases and J by 9 bases, with 11 bases left in between. The CDR3 coding sequence is TGTGCCAGCAGCCAAATCTTGGGGAGTGAGCAGTTCTTC. Translation: CASSQILGSEQFF.

The chain combines TRBV5-4 with TRBJ1-1, with a weak D call TRBD1 (5 bases). V dropped 1 base and J dropped 3 bases, with 28 bases sitting between them. This CDR3 spans 20 amino acids. Germline V gives CDR1 SGHNT, CDR2 YYREEE (reference sequence). The CDR3 sequence: CASSLRKVWGDPRGDTEAFF. The CDR3 nucleotides read TGTGCCAGCAGCTTGAGGAAGGTCTGGGGGGACCCTCGGGGGGACACTGAAGCTTTCTTT.

The table lists this clone with a count of one. V and J are TRBV6-1 and TRBJ2-7; TRBD1 aligns across 8 bases. This CDR3 spans 14 amino acids. After removal of 7 bases from V and 5 bases from J, the junction contained 10 bases not matched to a gene. The germline V gene has CDR1 MNHNS and CDR2 SASEGT. Written as DNA, the CDR3 is TGTGCCAGCACCCTGACAGGGGTAATCGACGAGCAGTACTTC. Translating it yields CASTLTGVIDEQYF.

The chain joins TRBV5-6 to TRBJ2-1, with D maybe TRBD2 (5 bases). CDR3 length equals 12 residues. The V gene lost 2 bases and the J gene lost 8 bases, with 8 bases spanning the gap. Per the germline V gene, CDR1 is SGHDT and CDR2 is YYEEEE. This chain's CDR3 is CASSLLEYEQFF. CDR3 sequence (DNA): TGTGCCAGCAGCTTACTAGAATATGAGCAGTTCTTC.

The chain is built from TRBV6-4 and TRBJ2-3; TRBD2 aligns across 10 bases. This CDR3 spans 14 amino acids. V lost 6 bases and J lost 6; bases outside the gene matches: 6. The germline V gene encodes CDR1 MRHNA and CDR2 SNTAGT. CDR3 region: CASSTSGDSDTQYF. CDR3 sequence (DNA): TGTGCCAGCAGCACTAGCGGGGACTCGGATACGCAGTATTTT.

This rearrangement joins TRBV7-4 to TRBJ1-1; 7 bases are shared with TRBD1. Germline assignment: CDR1 SGHVT and CDR2 SQSDAQ. CDR3 length: 15 residues. The V and J ends lost 7 bases and 2 bases, in that order; junction bases with no gene match: 10. The CDR3 coding sequence is TGTGCCAGCATCCATATCAGACAGGGCAACACTGAAGCTTTCTTT. Translation gives CASIHIRQGNTEAFF.

The V call is TRBV30, the J call TRBJ2-5; D is possibly TRBD2 (5 bases). Germline V lookup: CDR1 GTSNPN, CDR2 SVGIG (reference sequence). Trimming took 1 base from V and 5 from J, leaving 23 bases between them. The CDR3 covers 17 residues. DNA of the CDR3: TGTGCCTGGAGTGGCCATTTTGAGGACTGGCGGAGGGAGACCCAGTACTTC. Translated: CAWSGHFEDWRRETQYF.

The rearrangement links TRBV28 to TRBJ2-5; TRBD2 matches at 10 bases. The V gene's germline CDR1 is MDHEN and CDR2 SYDVKM. The CDR3 consists of 20 residues. The V segment lost 6 bases and the J segment 2 bases; nucleotides outside the gene matches: 21. In DNA, the CDR3 is TGTGCCAGCAGCGGGCACCCGGGACTAGCGAAATCCTGGGGGCAAGAGACCCAGTACTTC. It translates to CASSGHPGLAKSWGQETQYF.

V gene TRBV5-4 combines with J gene TRBJ2-2; a possible D gene is TRBD2 (5 bases). This CDR3 is 12 amino acids long. Trimming pared 4 bases from V and 6 bases from J, leaving 7 bases between. Per the germline V gene, CDR1 is SGHNT and CDR2 is YYREEE (reference sequence). The CDR3 protein is CASSPDSGELFF. The CDR3 DNA sequence: TGTGCCAGCAGCCCGGACTCCGGGGAGCTGTTTTTT.

V is TRBV9 and J is TRBJ2-3; TRBD2 matches at 12 bases. After removal of 3 bases from V and 5 bases from J, the junction contained 7 bases not matched to a gene. CDR3 length: 16 residues. The germline V gene encodes CDR1 SGDLS and CDR2 YYNGEE. CDR3 residues: CASSALTSGSEDTQYF. CDR3 DNA sequence: TGTGCCAGCAGCGCACTGACTAGCGGGAGTGAAGATACGCAGTATTTT.

The chain uses TRBV4-3 and TRBJ2-3, with D possibly TRBD2 on 7 matching bases. Trimming took 3 bases from V and 3 from J, leaving 19 bases between them. The CDR3 length is 17 residues. Germline V CDR1 and CDR2: LGHNA, YSLEER. CDR3 nucleotide sequence: TGCGCCAGCAGCCAGTCGGGCGGGGGCGGTAGGACAGATACGCAGTATTTT. Translated, it gives CASSQSGGGGRTDTQYF.

J is TRBJ2-1 and V is TRBV27; TRBD1 matches at 7 bases. The trim removed 4 bases at V and 3 bases at J, leaving 12 bases unmatched. The length of the CDR3 is 17 residues. Germline-derived CDR1 and CDR2 are MNHEY and SMNVEV (reference sequence). CDR3 DNA: TGTGCCAGCAGTTGGGGACAGAGAAGCTTATTCTACAATGAGCAGTTCTTC. Translated: CASSWGQRSLFYNEQFF.

The chain carries TRBV28 and TRBJ1-2, with TRBD1 matching 8 bases. Germline-derived CDR1 and CDR2 are MDHEN and SYDVKM. After removal of 4 bases from V and 8 bases from J, the junction contained 15 bases not matched to a gene. The CDR3 is 16 amino acids. The CDR3 here is CASSYTGLWGQEGYTF. CDR3 sequence (DNA): TGTGCCAGCAGTTACACGGGCTTGTGGGGACAGGAGGGCTACACCTTC.

The chain's CDR3 is CASSLDRAPEAFF. CDR3 DNA: TGTGCCAGCAGCTTAGACAGGGCTCCTGAAGCTTTCTTT. The V call is TRBV11-3, the J call TRBJ1-1, with D possibly being TRBD1 (5 bases). CDR3 length equals 13 residues. The V end lost 0 bases, the J end lost 6 bases, and 8 bases lay between the germline ends. Germline loops: CDR1 SGHNT, CDR2 YENEEA.

The rearrangement uses TRBV28 and TRBJ1-1; D remains ambiguous. Germline loops: CDR1 MDHEN, CDR2 SYDVKM. Trimming cost V 4 bases and J 5 bases, with 26 bases left between them. This CDR3 has 18 amino acids. CDR3 sequence: CASSSIPLIGLVRTEAFF. CDR3 sequence (DNA): TGTGCCAGCAGTTCCATCCCCCTCATTGGACTCGTCCGGACTGAAGCTTTCTTT.

The gene calls are TRBV5-4 and TRBJ1-1; no clear D. CDR3 size: 16 residues. The ends were cut back, 4 bases at V and 1 base at J, with 17 bases in the middle. CDR1 and CDR2 (germline): SGHNT, YYREEE (reference sequence). The CDR3 reads CASSAIVNFKNTEAFF. DNA for the CDR3: TGTGCCAGCAGCGCCATAGTCAACTTTAAGAACACTGAAGCTTTCTTT.